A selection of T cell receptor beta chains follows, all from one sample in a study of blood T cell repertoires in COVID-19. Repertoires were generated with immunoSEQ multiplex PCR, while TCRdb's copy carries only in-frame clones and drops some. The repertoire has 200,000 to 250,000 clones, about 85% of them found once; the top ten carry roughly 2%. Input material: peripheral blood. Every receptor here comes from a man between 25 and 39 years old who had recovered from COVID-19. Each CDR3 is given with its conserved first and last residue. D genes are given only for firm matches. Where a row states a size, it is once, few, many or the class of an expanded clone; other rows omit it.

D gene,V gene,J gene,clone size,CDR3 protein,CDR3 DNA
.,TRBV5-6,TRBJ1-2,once,CASSLVGPSYGYTF,TGTGCCAGCAGCTTGGTTGGTCCGAGCTATGGCTACACCTTC
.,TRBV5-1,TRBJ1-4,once,CASSLGSGYLEKLFF,TGCGCCAGCAGCTTGGGATCGGGGTATCTTGAAAAACTGTTTTTT
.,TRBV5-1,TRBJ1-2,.,CASSLPGRGVNYGYTF,TGCGCCAGCAGCTTGCCGGGGAGGGGAGTCAACTATGGCTACACCTTC
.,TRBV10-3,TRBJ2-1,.,CAISYDRRARGEQFF,TGTGCCATCAGTTACGACAGGCGGGCTAGGGGTGAGCAGTTCTTC
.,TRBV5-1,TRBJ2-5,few,CASSSGRGQETQYF,TGCGCCAGCAGCTCCGGCAGGGGCCAAGAGACCCAGTACTTC
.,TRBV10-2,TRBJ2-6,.,CASSDRGSGANVLTF,TGCGCCAGCAGTGACCGGGGATCTGGGGCCAACGTCCTGACTTTC
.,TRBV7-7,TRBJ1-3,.,CASSSGSGAGNTIYF,TGTGCCAGCAGCTCAGGATCAGGGGCAGGAAACACCATATATTTT
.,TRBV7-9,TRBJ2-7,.,CASSPAVEQYF,TGTGCCAGCAGCCCCGCGGTGGAGCAGTACTTC
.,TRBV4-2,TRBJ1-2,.,CASSQTKDGYTF,TGTGCCAGCAGCCAGACTAAGGACGGCTACACCTTC
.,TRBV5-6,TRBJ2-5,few,CASTNGETQYF,TGTGCCAGCACCAACGGAGAGACCCAGTACTTC
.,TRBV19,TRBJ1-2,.,CASSDRNYGYTF,TGTGCCAGTAGTGACAGGAACTATGGCTACACCTTC
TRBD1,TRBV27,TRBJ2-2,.,CASRPWTGSGELFF,TGTGCCAGCAGACCTTGGACAGGGTCCGGGGAGCTGTTTTTT
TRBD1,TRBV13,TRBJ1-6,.,CASSQDRGNSPLHF,TGTGCCAGCAGCCAAGACAGGGGGAATTCACCCCTCCACTTT
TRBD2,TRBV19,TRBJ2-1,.,CASSIQRGAPHEQFF,TGTGCCAGTAGTATACAGCGGGGGGCCCCCCATGAGCAGTTCTTC
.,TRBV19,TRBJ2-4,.,CASSTEQDYKNIQYF,TGTGCCAGTAGCACAGAACAGGATTACAAAAACATTCAGTACTTC
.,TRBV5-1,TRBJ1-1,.,CASSLVSDIEAFF,TGCGCCAGCAGCTTGGTGTCAGATATTGAAGCTTTCTTT
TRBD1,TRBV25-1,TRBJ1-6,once,CASTGQGAISPLHF,TGTGCCAGCACAGGACAGGGGGCTATTTCACCCCTCCACTTT
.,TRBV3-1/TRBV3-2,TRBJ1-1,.,CASSQTGASSSEAFF,TGTGCCAGCAGCCAGACAGGAGCCAGTAGCTCGGAAGCTTTCTTT
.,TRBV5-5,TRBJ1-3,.,CASSLRGTPSGNTIYF,TGTGCCAGCAGCTTGAGGGGGACCCCCTCTGGAAACACCATATATTTT
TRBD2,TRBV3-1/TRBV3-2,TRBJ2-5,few,CASSPPGLAKETQYF,TGTGCCAGCAGCCCACCGGGACTAGCGAAAGAGACCCAGTACTTC
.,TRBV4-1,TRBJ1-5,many,CASSPEGGSNQPQHF,TGCGCCAGCAGCCCGGAAGGGGGTAGCAATCAGCCCCAGCATTTT
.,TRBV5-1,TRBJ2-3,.,CASSPNRADTQYF,TGCGCCAGCAGCCCGAACAGGGCGGATACGCAGTATTTT
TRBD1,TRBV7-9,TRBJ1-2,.,CASSLVGQGGYGYTF,TGTGCCAGCAGCTTAGTAGGACAGGGCGGCTATGGCTACACCTTC
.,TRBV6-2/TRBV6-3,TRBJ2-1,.,CASSYSTWGGLLNEQFF,TGTGCCAGCAGTTACTCGACCTGGGGGGGCCTTTTGAATGAGCAGTTCTTC
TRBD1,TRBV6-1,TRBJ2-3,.,CASSEVHLRDRGTDTQYF,TGTGCCAGCAGTGAAGTTCACCTCCGGGACAGGGGGACAGATACGCAGTATTTT
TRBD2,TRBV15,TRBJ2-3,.,CATSSGRRGAADTQYF,TGTGCCACCAGCAGCGGAAGGCGGGGGGCCGCAGATACGCAGTATTTT
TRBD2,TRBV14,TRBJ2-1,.,CASSQVPGTRNFHEQFF,TGTGCCAGCAGCCAAGTCCCCGGGACTAGAAATTTTCATGAGCAGTTCTTC
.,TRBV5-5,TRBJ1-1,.,CASSLGPWETEAFF,TGTGCCAGCAGCTTGGGGCCATGGGAGACTGAAGCTTTCTTT
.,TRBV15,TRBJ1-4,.,CATSRDAVGGSHEKLFF,TGTGCCACCAGCAGAGACGCGGTGGGGGGGTCACATGAAAAACTGTTTTTT
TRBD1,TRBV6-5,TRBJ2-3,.,CAILGQHTDTQYF,TGTGCCATTTTGGGACAGCACACAGATACGCAGTATTTT
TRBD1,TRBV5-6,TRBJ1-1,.,CASSFGQGNTEAFF,TGTGCCAGCAGCTTCGGACAGGGGAACACTGAAGCTTTCTTT
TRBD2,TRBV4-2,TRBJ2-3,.,CASSQEASGGGVVDTQYF,TGTGCCAGCAGCCAAGAGGCTAGCGGGGGGGGTGTGGTAGATACGCAGTATTTT
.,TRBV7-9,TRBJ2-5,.,CASSLGRTRAVQETQYF,TGTGCCAGCAGCTTAGGCAGGACGCGGGCGGTCCAAGAGACCCAGTACTTC
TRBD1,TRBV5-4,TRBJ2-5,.,CASSFLPAGPGQGWETQYF,TGTGCCAGCAGCTTTCTCCCCGCAGGCCCTGGACAGGGATGGGAGACCCAGTACTTC
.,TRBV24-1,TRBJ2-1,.,CATSAQGDEQFF,TGTGCCACCAGTGCGCAGGGCGATGAGCAGTTCTTC
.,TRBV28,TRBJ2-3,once,CASSPLLRLDTQYF,TGTGCCAGCAGCCCTCTCTTGAGGTTAGATACGCAGTATTTT
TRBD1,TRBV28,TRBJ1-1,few,CASSLSDRGTEAFF,TGTGCCAGCAGTTTATCAGACAGGGGCACTGAAGCTTTCTTT
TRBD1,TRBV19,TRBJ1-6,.,CASSTGQGNSPLHF,TGTGCCAGTAGCACGGGACAGGGTAATTCACCCCTCCACTTT
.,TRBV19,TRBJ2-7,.,CASSINRVHEQYF,TGTGCCAGTAGTATAAACAGGGTCCACGAGCAGTACTTC
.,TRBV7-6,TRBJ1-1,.,CASSSQGVAEAFF,TGTGCCAGCAGCTCCCAGGGTGTTGCTGAAGCTTTCTTT
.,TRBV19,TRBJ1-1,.,CASSQGRDTEAFF,TGTGCCAGCTCTCAGGGGCGAGACACTGAAGCTTTCTTT
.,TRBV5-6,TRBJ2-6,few,CASSSGSGANVLTF,TGTGCCAGCAGCTCGGGGTCTGGGGCCAACGTCCTGACTTTC
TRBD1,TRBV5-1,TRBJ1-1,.,CASSLQGEVNTEAFF,TGCGCCAGCAGCTTGCAGGGGGAGGTGAACACTGAAGCTTTCTTT
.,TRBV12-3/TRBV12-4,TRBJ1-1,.,CATMNTEAFF,TGTGCCACCATGAACACTGAAGCTTTCTTT
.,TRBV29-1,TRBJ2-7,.,CSVEVEETYEQYF,TGCAGCGTTGAAGTTGAGGAAACCTACGAGCAGTACTTC
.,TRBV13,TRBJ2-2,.,CASSPGQANTGELFF,TGTGCCAGCAGCCCGGGACAAGCGAACACCGGGGAGCTGTTTTTT
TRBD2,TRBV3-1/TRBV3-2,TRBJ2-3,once,CASSFYGTRGGTQYF,TGTGCCAGCAGCTTCTACGGGACTAGGGGGGGTACGCAGTATTTT
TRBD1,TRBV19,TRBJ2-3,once,CASNPGTGSFIDGDTQYF,TGTGCCAGTAACCCCGGGACAGGGTCTTTCATCGACGGAGATACGCAGTATTTT
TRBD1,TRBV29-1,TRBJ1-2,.,CSVTGVRGYTF,TGCAGCGTAACAGGGGTAAGAGGCTACACCTTC
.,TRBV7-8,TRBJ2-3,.,CASSRYTDTQYF,TGTGCCAGCAGCCGGTACACAGATACGCAGTATTTT
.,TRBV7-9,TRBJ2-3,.,CASSIGLGGGGTDTQYF,TGTGCCAGCAGCATAGGATTGGGCGGCGGGGGCACAGATACGCAGTATTTT
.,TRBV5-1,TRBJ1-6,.,CASSLDRAHNSPLHF,TGCGCCAGCAGCTTGGACAGGGCCCATAATTCACCCCTCCACTTT
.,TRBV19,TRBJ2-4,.,CASSLNGPRGNIQYF,TGTGCCAGTAGCTTAAACGGTCCTAGGGGAAACATTCAGTACTTC
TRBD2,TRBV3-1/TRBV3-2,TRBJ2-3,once,CASSQDKGTSGDTQYF,TGTGCCAGCAGCCAAGATAAGGGGACTAGCGGGGATACGCAGTATTTT